A single sample is the source of the 19 T cell receptor beta chains below, sequenced in a study of shared clonotypes between healthy human individuals. This table comes from immunoSEQ multiplex PCR, and its TCRdb copy is limited to in-frame clones, with some not included. This sample carries around 1.5 million clones, nearly 99% of them seen once, and the ten largest clones take 0.4% to 0.55%. The material sequenced was naive CD4+ T cells sorted from blood. The subset denotes: CD45RA+ positively selected. Every receptor here comes from a man aged 25-45 years in good health.

V usage is TRBV7-8 and J usage is TRBJ1-2; D ambiguous. The CDR3 loop spans 12 amino acids. V shed 1 base and J shed 14 bases, with 14 bases lying between them. Looked up from germline, CDR1 is SGHVS and CDR2 is FQNEAQ. CDR3 amino acids: CASSLDLGPRTF. CDR3 nucleotides: TGTGCCAGCAGCTTAGATTTAGGGCCTAGAACCTTC.

The V gene is TRBV28, the J gene TRBJ1-5; the D is unclear. Germline CDR1 and CDR2: MDHEN and SYDVKM. The CDR3 sequence is 12 residues long. Trimming shortened V by 5 bases and J by 8 bases, and 10 bases separated the two germline ends. In DNA, the CDR3 is TGTGCCAGCAGTATGGAGTGGAAGCCCCAGCATTTT. Protein product: CASSMEWKPQHF. Together with reference TRBV28 and TRBJ1-5, the CDR3 gives the full variable domain: DVKVTQSSRYLVKRTGEKVFLECVQDMDHENMFWYRQDPGLGLRLIYFSYDVKMKEKGDIPEGYSVSREKKERFSLILESASTNQTSMYLCASSMEWKPQHFGDGTRLSIL.

The chain employs TRBV27 and TRBJ2-7, with TRBD2 matching 11 bases. V gave up 4 bases and J gave up 9 bases; unmatched junction bases: 11. The germline gives CDR1 MNHEY, CDR2 SMNVEV (reference sequence). The CDR3 consists of 15 residues. The CDR3 sequence is CASSSGTSGVGWQYF. DNA of the CDR3: TGTGCCAGCAGTTCGGGGACTAGCGGAGTGGGGTGGCAGTACTTC.

The chain recombines TRBV6-5 with TRBJ2-7; 14 positions match TRBD2. V lost 5 bases and J lost 2; bases outside the gene matches: 2. The CDR3 has 15 residues. Germline V gene data show CDR1 as MNHEY and CDR2 as SVGAGI. The CDR3 DNA is TGTGCCAGCAGTCGGGGACTAGCGGGAGCCTACGAGCAGTACTTC. It specifies CASSRGLAGAYEQYF.

The V and J genes are TRBV28 and TRBJ2-7; possibly TRBD2 for D (5 bases). The CDR3 totals 13 residues. The V gene lost 6 bases and the J gene lost 6 bases, with 15 bases spanning the gap. Germline V gene sequence: CDR1 MDHEN, CDR2 SYDVKM. The CDR3 nucleotides read TGTGCCAGCAGGCCCGGCGGCGAGGGCGAGCAGTACTTC. Translating gives CASRPGGEGEQYF.

This chain's CDR3 is CASSPLLGLQETQYF. The CDR3 bases are TGTGCCAGCTCACCACTGCTAGGTTTACAAGAGACCCAGTACTTC. The chain employs TRBV18 and TRBJ2-5, with D unclear. The CDR3 covers 15 residues. V was trimmed by 1 base and J by 2 bases, leaving 11 bases between them. The germline V gene has CDR1 KGHSH and CDR2 LQKENI.

This chain uses TRBV19 with TRBJ1-5; D perhaps matches TRBD1 (5 bases). Germline V gives CDR1 LNHDA, CDR2 SQIVND (reference sequence). V dropped 3 bases and J dropped 4 bases, with 13 bases sitting between them. The CDR3 covers 15 residues. The CDR3 loop is CASSILTGANQPQHF. CDR3 DNA: TGTGCCAGTAGTATCCTTACAGGTGCTAATCAGCCCCAGCATTTT.

The CDR3 nucleotides are TGTGCCAGCAGCCAAGACGGACAGGGGATGTTTACAGATACGCAGTATTTT. Amino acids: CASSQDGQGMFTDTQYF. The chain couples TRBV14 to TRBJ2-3; 9 positions match TRBD1. Germline loops: CDR1 SGHDN, CDR2 FVKESK. Trimming took 0 bases from V and 3 from J; bases not matched to a gene: 7. The length of the CDR3 is 17 residues.

Only one count was recorded for this clone. The V and J genes are TRBV7-2 and TRBJ2-1, with D hard to call. Between the trimmed V and J ends, which lost 1 base and 4 bases, there was a span of 11 bases. Looked up from germline, CDR1 is SGHTA and CDR2 is FQGNSA. This CDR3 is built from 15 residues. CDR3 in DNA: TGTGCCAGCAGCTTAGATCGCAGGCTATACAATGAGCAGTTCTTC. Its translation is CASSLDRRLYNEQFF.

The rearrangement joins TRBV6-6 to TRBJ1-1, with TRBD1 matching over 9 bases. The germline CDR1 and CDR2 sequences are MNHNY and SVGAGI (reference sequence). J lost 8 bases, V lost 5 bases, and 6 bases had no gene match. CDR3 length: 13 amino acids. The CDR3 reads CASSIQGAGEAFF. The DNA of the CDR3 is TGTGCCAGCAGTATACAGGGGGCGGGCGAAGCTTTCTTT.

The chain has TRBV18 and TRBJ1-1; D gene ambiguous. Germline-derived CDR1 and CDR2 are KGHSH and LQKENI. Trimming took off 6 bases at V and 1 base at J, with 12 bases between the two ends. This CDR3 has 14 residues. The CDR3 DNA sequence: TGTGCCAGCTCGACCAGGTCCCAGAACACTGAAGCTTTCTTT. It codes for CASSTRSQNTEAFF.

This clone occurred once. The genes are TRBV5-4 and TRBJ2-3; D might be TRBD2 (7 bases). Germline V gene lookup returns CDR1 SGHNT and CDR2 YYREEE (reference sequence). CDR3 length: 16 residues. V was clipped by 4 bases and J by 3 bases, with 18 bases between them. CDR3 coding DNA: TGTGCCAGCAGCCACAGAGGGGGAGGGCCTACAGATACGCAGTATTTT. Amino acids: CASSHRGGGPTDTQYF.

For this clone: The same CDR3 can be traced to other DNA sequences in this sample. The chain employs TRBV5-1 and TRBJ2-7, with 10 bases identical to TRBD1. V trimming: 1 base; J trimming: 2 bases; junction bases outside the gene matches: 3. This CDR3 is 15 amino acids long. Germline V gene lookup returns CDR1 SGHRS and CDR2 YFSETQ. The CDR3, as DNA: TGCGCCAGCAGCTTGAGGACAGGGGGAACCTACGAGCAGTACTTC. Protein sequence: CASSLRTGGTYEQYF.

The J gene is TRBJ1-3, the V gene TRBV28; D uncertain. Germline CDR1 MDHEN, CDR2 SYDVKM. Trimming stripped 3 bases from V and 0 bases from J, with 15 bases between. This CDR3 has 17 amino acids. The CDR3, as DNA: TGTGCCAGCAGTTTCCGGACGAGGACTCGCTCTGGAAACACCATATATTTT. It translates to CASSFRTRTRSGNTIYF. The entire variable domain, with the rest obtained from reference TRBV28 and TRBJ1-3, is as follows: DVKVTQSSRYLVKRTGEKVFLECVQDMDHENMFWYRQDPGLGLRLIYFSYDVKMKEKGDIPEGYSVSREKKERFSLILESASTNQTSMYLCASSFRTRTRSGNTIYFGEGSWLTVV.

This chain links TRBV11-3 with TRBJ2-1; maybe TRBD2 (6 bases). V gave up 1 base and J gave up 9 bases, with 25 bases separating them. CDR1 SGHNT and CDR2 YENEEA come from the germline V gene. The CDR3 length is 18 residues. The chain's CDR3 is CASSLVNMAGSLGSEQFF. The DNA for the CDR3 is TGTGCCAGCAGCTTAGTTAATATGGCGGGATCACTAGGGAGTGAGCAGTTCTTC.

Worth noting for this clone: Distinct nucleotide sequences in the sample also encode this CDR3. V is TRBV10-3 and J is TRBJ2-7; 12 nucleotides line up with TRBD2. This CDR3 contains 14 residues. J was trimmed by 3 bases and V by 4 bases; bases with no gene match: 1. Germline V CDR1 and CDR2: ENHRY, SYGVKD. Here the CDR3 reads CAISGLAGVYEQYF. CDR3 nucleotide sequence: TGTGCCATCAGTGGACTAGCGGGAGTCTACGAGCAGTACTTC.

Here the CDR3 reads CASSVGQDFGGQPQHF. The DNA of the CDR3 is TGTGCCAGCAGCGTAGGGCAGGACTTCGGAGGTCAGCCCCAGCATTTT. The genes are TRBV9 and TRBJ1-5; unclear D gene. Germline V gene lookup returns CDR1 SGDLS and CDR2 YYNGEE. Trimming removed 0 bases from V and 6 bases from J, with 16 bases in between. CDR3 size: 16 residues.

The chain joins TRBV28 to TRBJ2-3; D call uncertain. Trimming pared 2 bases from V and 0 bases from J, leaving 12 bases between. The CDR3 spans 16 residues. Germline CDR1 is MDHEN and CDR2 is SYDVKM. The CDR3 spells CASSLPAILSTDTQYF. CDR3 coding DNA: TGTGCCAGCAGTTTACCGGCCATACTTAGCACAGATACGCAGTATTTT.

The CDR3 protein is CASSVSGARDLGEQYF. The CDR3 bases are TGTGCCAGCAGTGTGTCGGGGGCACGCGATTTAGGGGAGCAGTACTTC. The V gene is TRBV6-1, the J gene TRBJ2-7; D assignment may be TRBD1 or TRBD2 (6 bases each). The germline V and J ends were trimmed by 4 bases and 7 bases, with 23 bases remaining between them. The CDR3 is 16 amino acids. Germline loops: CDR1 MNHNS, CDR2 SASEGT.